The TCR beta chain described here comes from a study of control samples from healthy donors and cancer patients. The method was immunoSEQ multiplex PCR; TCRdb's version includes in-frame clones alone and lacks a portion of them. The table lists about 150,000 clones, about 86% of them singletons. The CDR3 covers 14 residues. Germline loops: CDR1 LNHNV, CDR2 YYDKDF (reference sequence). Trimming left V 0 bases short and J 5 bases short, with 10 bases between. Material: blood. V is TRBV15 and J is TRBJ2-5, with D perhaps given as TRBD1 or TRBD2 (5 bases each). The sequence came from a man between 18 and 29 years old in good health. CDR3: CATSRDSGTETQYF. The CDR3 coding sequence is TGTGCCACCAGCAGAGATTCGGGGACGGAGACCCAGTACTTC.